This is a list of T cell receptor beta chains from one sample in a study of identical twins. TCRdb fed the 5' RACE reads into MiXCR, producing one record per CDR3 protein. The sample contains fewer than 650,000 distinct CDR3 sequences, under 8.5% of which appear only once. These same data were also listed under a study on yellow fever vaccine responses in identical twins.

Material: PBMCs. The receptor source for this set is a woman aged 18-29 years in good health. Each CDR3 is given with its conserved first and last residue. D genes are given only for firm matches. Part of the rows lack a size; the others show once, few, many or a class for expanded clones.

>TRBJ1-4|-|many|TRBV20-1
CSAAHWEKLFF
TGCAGTGCTGCCCATTGGGAAAAACTGTTTTTT
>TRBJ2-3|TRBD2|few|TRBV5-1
CASSFGSGTSVTDTQYF
TGCGCCAGCAGCTTCGGTAGTGGGACTAGCGTCACAGATACGCAGTATTTT
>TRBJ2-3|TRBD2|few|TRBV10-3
CATAELAGESTDTQYF
TGTGCCACTGCGGAACTAGCGGGGGAGTCCACAGATACGCAGTATTTT
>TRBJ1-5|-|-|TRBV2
CASQYGFSNQPQHF
TGTGCCTCCCAATATGGGTTTAGCAATCAGCCCCAGCATTTT
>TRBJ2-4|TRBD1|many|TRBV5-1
CASSSGQGKNIQYF
TGCGCCAGCAGCTCAGGACAGGGAAAAAACATTCAGTACTTC
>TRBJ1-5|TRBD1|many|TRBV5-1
CASSLTGGLDQPQHF
TGCGCCAGCAGCTTAACAGGGGGCCTCGATCAGCCCCAGCATTTT
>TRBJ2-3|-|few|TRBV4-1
CASSQALEAQYF
TGCGCCAGCAGCCAAGCTTTGGAGGCGCAGTATTTT
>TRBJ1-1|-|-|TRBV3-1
CASSQEGRGWVNTEAFF
TGTGCCAGCAGCCAAGAAGGGAGGGGTTGGGTGAACACTGAAGCTTTCTTT
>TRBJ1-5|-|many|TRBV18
CASSPIPGVKSNQPQHF
TGTGCCAGCTCACCCATACCGGGGGTGAAGAGCAATCAGCCCCAGCATTTT
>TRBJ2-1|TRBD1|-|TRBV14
CASSRRQGEAEQFF
TGTGCCAGCAGCCGTAGACAGGGAGAGGCTGAGCAGTTCTTC
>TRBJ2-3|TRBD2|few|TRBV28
CASNLSGLGTDTQYF
TGTGCCAGCAACCTTAGCGGGCTAGGCACAGATACGCAGTATTTT
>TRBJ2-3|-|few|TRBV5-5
CASSSAGIGTDTQYF
TGTGCCAGCAGTTCTGCCGGGATCGGCACAGATACGCAGTATTTT
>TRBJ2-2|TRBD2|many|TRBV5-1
CASSTGTSGRRTGELFF
TGCGCCAGCAGCACCGGGACTAGCGGGAGACGGACCGGGGAGCTGTTTTTT
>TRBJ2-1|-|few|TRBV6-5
CASSYSGAGKYNEQFF
TGTGCCAGCAGTTACTCTGGGGCAGGGAAATACAATGAGCAGTTCTTC
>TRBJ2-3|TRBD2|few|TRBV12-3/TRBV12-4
CASSRMGTSGSTETQYF
TGTGCCAGCAGTCGAATGGGGACTAGCGGGAGTACCGAGACGCAGTATTTT
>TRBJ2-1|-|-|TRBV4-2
CASSQGVSWRGGNEQFF
TGTGCCAGCAGCCAAGGGGTGAGCTGGCGGGGTGGCAATGAGCAGTTCTTC
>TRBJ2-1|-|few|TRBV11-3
CASRGRGNGNEQFF
TGTGCCAGCAGAGGCAGGGGAAATGGCAATGAGCAGTTCTTC
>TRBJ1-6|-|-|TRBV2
CASSEASAQRNSPLHF
TGTGCCAGCAGTGAAGCAAGTGCACAGCGGAATTCACCCCTCCACTTT